Listed below are T cell receptor beta chains from one sample, sequenced in a study of vaccination effects on CD4 cells after COVID-19. The antigens these receptors bind are not known. Libraries were prepared by immunoSEQ multiplex PCR; TCRdb keeps only in-frame clonotypes and omits some of them. The sample yields fewer than 25,000 clones, roughly 80% seen once. The sample was CD4+ T cells from PBMCs cultured with a peptide pool, taken before COVID-19 vaccination. The receptors shown here come from a human donor who had a prior SARS-CoV-2 infection. Both conserved end residues are part of each CDR3. Each record gives: CDR3 DNA, CDR3 protein, J gene, V gene, D gene, clone size. A D gene is named only where the DNA matches it firmly. Size is omitted from some rows. Given values are once, few, many or a class for expanded clones.

DNA: TGTGCCAGTAGTAACCCCCGGGACAGAAAAACTAATGAAAAACTGTTTTTT
CDR3: CASSNPRDRKTNEKLFF
J: TRBJ1-4
V: TRBV19
D: TRBD1
size: once

DNA: TGCGCCAGCAGCTTGGGTGGACTAGCGGGGGGTTACACAGATACGCAGTATTTT
CDR3: CASSLGGLAGGYTDTQYF
J: TRBJ2-3
V: TRBV5-1
D: TRBD2
size: NA

DNA: TGTGCCTGGCATATAGGGGGTCCCGCTTACTCGGAAGCTTTCTTT
CDR3: CAWHIGGPAYSEAFF
J: TRBJ1-1
V: TRBV30
D: NA
size: NA

DNA: TGTGCCAGCACCATCGCCTTGGGAGTTGAGCAGTTCTTC
CDR3: CASTIALGVEQFF
J: TRBJ2-1
V: TRBV7-2
D: NA
size: NA

DNA: TGTGCCAGCTCACCAGTTCTCTACAATGAGCAGTTCTTC
CDR3: CASSPVLYNEQFF
J: TRBJ2-1
V: TRBV18
D: NA
size: once

DNA: TGTGCCAGCTCGCCTAGCACAGGGCAGCAGCCCCAGCATTTT
CDR3: CASSPSTGQQPQHF
J: TRBJ1-5
V: TRBV18
D: NA
size: once

DNA: TGCGCCAGCAGCCGCCTTCAGGGGGCTCAGCCCCAGCATTTT
CDR3: CASSRLQGAQPQHF
J: TRBJ1-5
V: TRBV4-1
D: TRBD1
size: NA

DNA: TGTGCCAGCATTAAGGTGGAGACCCAGTACTTC
CDR3: CASIKVETQYF
J: TRBJ2-5
V: TRBV2
D: NA
size: NA

DNA: TGTGCCAGCAGTTACGACGGACAGGGTTACGAAAAACTGTTTTTT
CDR3: CASSYDGQGYEKLFF
J: TRBJ1-4
V: TRBV6-6
D: TRBD1
size: NA

DNA: TGTGCCAGCAGCTTGTATCAGCGATATTACAATGAGCAGTTCTTC
CDR3: CASSLYQRYYNEQFF
J: TRBJ2-1
V: TRBV5-6
D: NA
size: once

DNA: TGTGCCAGCAGCGGGGGGCAGAGAGTCCAAGAGACCCAGTACTTC
CDR3: CASSGGQRVQETQYF
J: TRBJ2-5
V: TRBV5-4
D: NA
size: few

DNA: TGCGCCAGCAGCTTGGCTTTGCCTCCCGGGGAGCTGTTTTTT
CDR3: CASSLALPPGELFF
J: TRBJ2-2
V: TRBV5-1
D: NA
size: NA

DNA: TGCGCCAGCAGCCAAGCCGGGACTATCAACTCTGGGGCCAACGTCCTGACTTTC
CDR3: CASSQAGTINSGANVLTF
J: TRBJ2-6
V: TRBV4-1
D: TRBD2
size: NA

DNA: TGTGCCAGCAGTTACTTGGCTAGCGAGTACAATGAGCAGTTCTTC
CDR3: CASSYLASEYNEQFF
J: TRBJ2-1
V: TRBV6-2/TRBV6-3
D: NA
size: once

DNA: TGTGCCAGCAGCACCGGGGGTATTCCGTATGGCTACACCTTC
CDR3: CASSTGGIPYGYTF
J: TRBJ1-2
V: TRBV6-5
D: NA
size: NA

DNA: TGTGCCAGCAGCTTGGGCGGCAGGCGTTCCTACAATGAGCAGTTCTTC
CDR3: CASSLGGRRSYNEQFF
J: TRBJ2-1
V: TRBV5-4
D: NA
size: NA

DNA: TGCGCCAGCAGCCAAGAGCCCGGACTAGCCCCCTCCTACAATGAGCAGTTCTTC
CDR3: CASSQEPGLAPSYNEQFF
J: TRBJ2-1
V: TRBV4-1
D: TRBD2
size: once

DNA: TGTGCCAGCAGCTCCAACAACAGGGGTGCTTTCTTT
CDR3: CASSSNNRGAFF
J: TRBJ1-1
V: TRBV7-9
D: TRBD1
size: few

DNA: TGTGCCAGCAGCTTAATCATAGTGCAAACCTTTGCTAACTATGGCTACACCTTC
CDR3: CASSLIIVQTFANYGYTF
J: TRBJ1-2
V: TRBV7-8
D: NA
size: NA

DNA: TGTGCCATCAGTGAGGCGAAGAGGGGAGCGGGCGAAAAACTGTTTTTT
CDR3: CAISEAKRGAGEKLFF
J: TRBJ1-4
V: TRBV10-3
D: NA
size: NA

DNA: TGTGCCTGCGGGGGCCGAGGGGCGAACACTGAAGCTTTCTTT
CDR3: CACGGRGANTEAFF
J: TRBJ1-1
V: TRBV30
D: NA
size: NA

DNA: TGTGCCAGCAGCTTAGTGCCGGCTAGAAACACCATATATTTT
CDR3: CASSLVPARNTIYF
J: TRBJ1-3
V: TRBV7-2
D: NA
size: NA

DNA: TGCGCCAGCAGCCGGGGACTAGCGGGGACAAGCTCCTACAATGAGCAGTTCTTC
CDR3: CASSRGLAGTSSYNEQFF
J: TRBJ2-1
V: TRBV4-1
D: TRBD2
size: NA

DNA: TGTGCCACCAGTGAGATGGTTACAGATACGCAGTATTTT
CDR3: CATSEMVTDTQYF
J: TRBJ2-3
V: TRBV7-2
D: NA
size: NA

DNA: TGTGCCACCAGCACCCGAATAGCGGGAGCAGCAGATACGCAGTATTTT
CDR3: CATSTRIAGAADTQYF
J: TRBJ2-3
V: TRBV15
D: TRBD2
size: NA

DNA: TGCGCCAGCAGTGGGATGGGCGGGGGGGCCCAGGAGACCCAGTACTTC
CDR3: CASSGMGGGAQETQYF
J: TRBJ2-5
V: TRBV10-2
D: TRBD2
size: NA

DNA: TGTGCCAGCAGCTTTTATGGGGACCAAGAGACCCAGTACTTC
CDR3: CASSFYGDQETQYF
J: TRBJ2-5
V: TRBV7-9
D: NA
size: NA

DNA: TGTGCCTGGAGGCGGGGAGACAAACTGTTTTTT
CDR3: CAWRRGDKLFF
J: TRBJ1-4
V: TRBV30
D: NA
size: NA

DNA: TGTGCCTGGAGTGTACGGGAAGGTACTGAAGCTTTCTTT
CDR3: CAWSVREGTEAFF
J: TRBJ1-1
V: TRBV30
D: NA
size: NA

DNA: TGTGCCAGCAGCGTAGGAGTGGGGGCTTATAAAGCTTTCTTT
CDR3: CASSVGVGAYKAFF
J: TRBJ1-1
V: TRBV9
D: NA
size: NA

DNA: TGTGCCTGGAGTGGGTGGACTGGCAATCAGCCCCAGCATTTT
CDR3: CAWSGWTGNQPQHF
J: TRBJ1-5
V: TRBV30
D: NA
size: NA

DNA: TGTGCCAGCAGTAACATGGACAGGGGCCCGCCGCACTTC
CDR3: CASSNMDRGPPHF
J: TRBJ2-7
V: TRBV27
D: TRBD1
size: NA

DNA: TGTGCCAGTAGTAGTCTGGAAAGCACAGATACGCAGTATTTT
CDR3: CASSSLESTDTQYF
J: TRBJ2-3
V: TRBV19
D: NA
size: few

DNA: TGTGCCAGCTCACGTGTTAGCGGGAGCACAGATACGCAGTATTTT
CDR3: CASSRVSGSTDTQYF
J: TRBJ2-3
V: TRBV18
D: TRBD2
size: NA

DNA: TGTGCCAGCAACCCACAGGGCTGTGATGGCTACACCTTC
CDR3: CASNPQGCDGYTF
J: TRBJ1-2
V: TRBV27
D: NA
size: NA

DNA: TGTGCCAGCAGCTTAATGGGCGGAGTTTACAATGAGCAGTTCTTC
CDR3: CASSLMGGVYNEQFF
J: TRBJ2-1
V: TRBV7-9
D: NA
size: NA

DNA: TGTGCCAGCTCACCAAGGGACAGGGGAAATTCACCCCTCCACTTT
CDR3: CASSPRDRGNSPLHF
J: TRBJ1-6
V: TRBV18
D: TRBD1
size: NA

DNA: TGTGCCAGCAGCACCGGGACAGGGGTTGGCACAGATACGCAGTATTTT
CDR3: CASSTGTGVGTDTQYF
J: TRBJ2-3
V: TRBV5-4
D: TRBD1
size: few

DNA: TGTGCCAGCACTGTCTTTGGACAGGGCTTCGGGGAGCTGTTTTTT
CDR3: CASTVFGQGFGELFF
J: TRBJ2-2
V: TRBV2
D: TRBD1
size: NA

DNA: TGTGCCACCAGCAGAACTCGTAAGACAGATACGCAGTATTTT
CDR3: CATSRTRKTDTQYF
J: TRBJ2-3
V: TRBV15
D: NA
size: NA

DNA: TGTGCCAGCAAGAGAGGACAGGGGGCGAGTGAGCAGTTCTTC
CDR3: CASKRGQGASEQFF
J: TRBJ2-1
V: TRBV9
D: TRBD1
size: NA

DNA: TGTGCCAGCAGCTTGACCAGAGGGACTGAAGCTTTCTTT
CDR3: CASSLTRGTEAFF
J: TRBJ1-1
V: TRBV11-2
D: NA
size: few

DNA: TGTGCCAGCAGCTCAGGGGTCACTAATGAAAAACTGTTTTTT
CDR3: CASSSGVTNEKLFF
J: TRBJ1-4
V: TRBV11-2
D: NA
size: NA

DNA: TGTGCCAGCAGCCGACGGGTTGCAGCCGGGGAGCTGTTTTTT
CDR3: CASSRRVAAGELFF
J: TRBJ2-2
V: TRBV7-9
D: NA
size: few

DNA: TGTGCCAGCAGTTTATTTATGACTAGCTACACTGAGCAGTTCTTC
CDR3: CASSLFMTSYTEQFF
J: TRBJ2-1
V: TRBV27
D: TRBD2
size: NA

DNA: TGTGCCAGCAGCTCATCGTCACAGGGGGCTGGGGGCTACACCTTC
CDR3: CASSSSSQGAGGYTF
J: TRBJ1-2
V: TRBV7-8
D: TRBD1
size: NA

DNA: TGTGCCAGCAGTTACTCGGACAGGGCTAATTCACCCCTCCACTTT
CDR3: CASSYSDRANSPLHF
J: TRBJ1-6
V: TRBV6-5
D: TRBD1
size: once

DNA: TGTGCCAGCAGCGTAGTGGTCAGGGATGGCTACACCTTC
CDR3: CASSVVVRDGYTF
J: TRBJ1-2
V: TRBV9
D: NA
size: once

DNA: TGCGCCAGCAGCTTTCGGGATCCGGGGTCTGGAAACACCATATATTTT
CDR3: CASSFRDPGSGNTIYF
J: TRBJ1-3
V: TRBV5-1
D: NA
size: NA

DNA: TGTGCCACCAGTGATTTGACTAGCGGGAGGAGAGATACGCAGTATTTT
CDR3: CATSDLTSGRRDTQYF
J: TRBJ2-3
V: TRBV24-1
D: TRBD2
size: NA

DNA: TGTGCCAGCAGCGCGGGACAGGGGGCTCTGAACACCTTC
CDR3: CASSAGQGALNTF
J: TRBJ1-2
V: TRBV7-2
D: TRBD1
size: NA

DNA: TGTGCCAGCAGTTACGCAGGACAGACAGATACGCAGTATTTT
CDR3: CASSYAGQTDTQYF
J: TRBJ2-3
V: TRBV6-5
D: NA
size: once

DNA: TGTGCCAGCAGCTACTTTATAGGTGACCAAAATGAAAAACTGTTTTTT
CDR3: CASSYFIGDQNEKLFF
J: TRBJ1-4
V: TRBV7-9
D: NA
size: NA

DNA: TGTGCCAGCAGCCCGGGACAGGGACCCCTTGGGTACAATGAGCAGTTCTTC
CDR3: CASSPGQGPLGYNEQFF
J: TRBJ2-1
V: TRBV7-9
D: TRBD1
size: NA

DNA: TGCAGTGCTAGTTCCGCCCGACAGGGATCCTACGAGCAGTACTTC
CDR3: CSASSARQGSYEQYF
J: TRBJ2-7
V: TRBV20-1
D: TRBD1
size: NA

DNA: TGTGCCACAGTTCAAGGGTTAAGTAATCAGCCCCAGCATTTT
CDR3: CATVQGLSNQPQHF
J: TRBJ1-5
V: TRBV10-3
D: NA
size: NA

DNA: TGTGCCAGCAGCCCAACCACCTCTAGCCCCGGGGAGCTGTTTTTT
CDR3: CASSPTTSSPGELFF
J: TRBJ2-2
V: TRBV4-2
D: NA
size: NA